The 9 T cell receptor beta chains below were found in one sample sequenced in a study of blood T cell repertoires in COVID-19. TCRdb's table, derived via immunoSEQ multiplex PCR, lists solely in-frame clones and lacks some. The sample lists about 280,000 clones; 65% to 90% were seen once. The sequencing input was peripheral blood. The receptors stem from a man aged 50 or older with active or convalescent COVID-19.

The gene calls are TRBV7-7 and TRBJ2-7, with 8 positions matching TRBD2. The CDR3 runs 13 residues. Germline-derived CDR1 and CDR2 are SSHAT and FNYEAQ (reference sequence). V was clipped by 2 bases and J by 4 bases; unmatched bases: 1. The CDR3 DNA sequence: TGTGCCAGCAGCTTATTAGCGGGGTACGAGCAGTACTTC. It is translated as CASSLLAGYEQYF.

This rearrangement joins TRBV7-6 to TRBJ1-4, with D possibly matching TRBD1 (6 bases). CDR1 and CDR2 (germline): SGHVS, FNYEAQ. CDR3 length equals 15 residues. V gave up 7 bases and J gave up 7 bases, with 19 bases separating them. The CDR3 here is CASTPGGQVGEKLFF. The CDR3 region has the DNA TGTGCCAGCACCCCGGGGGGACAAGTGGGTGAAAAACTGTTTTTT. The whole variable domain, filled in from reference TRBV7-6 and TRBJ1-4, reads GAGVSQSPRYKVTKRGQDVALRCDPISGHVSLYWYRQALGQGPEFLTYFNYEAQQDKSGLPNDRFSAERPEGSISTLTIQRTEQRDSAMYRCASTPGGQVGEKLFFGSGTQLSVL.

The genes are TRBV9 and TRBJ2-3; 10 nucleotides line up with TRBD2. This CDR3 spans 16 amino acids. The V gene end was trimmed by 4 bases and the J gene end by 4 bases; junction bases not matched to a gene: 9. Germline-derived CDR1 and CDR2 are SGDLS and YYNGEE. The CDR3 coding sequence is TGTGCCAGCAGCAGTCCAGCGGGAGGGTTCGCAGATACGCAGTATTTT. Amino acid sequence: CASSSPAGGFADTQYF.

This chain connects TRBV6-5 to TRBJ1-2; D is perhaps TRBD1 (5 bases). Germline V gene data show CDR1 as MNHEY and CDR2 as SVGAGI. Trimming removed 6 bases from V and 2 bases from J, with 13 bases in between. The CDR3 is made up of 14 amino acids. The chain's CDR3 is CASRSGGKNYGYTF. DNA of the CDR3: TGTGCCAGCAGGTCTGGGGGGAAGAACTATGGCTACACCTTC.

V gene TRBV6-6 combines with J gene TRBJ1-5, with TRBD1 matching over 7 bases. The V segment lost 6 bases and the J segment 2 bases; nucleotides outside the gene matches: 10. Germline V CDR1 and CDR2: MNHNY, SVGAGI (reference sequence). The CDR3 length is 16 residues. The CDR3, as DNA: TGTGCCAGCAGACGCGGACAGGACGAGGGCAATCAGCCCCAGCATTTT. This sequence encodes CASRRGQDEGNQPQHF.

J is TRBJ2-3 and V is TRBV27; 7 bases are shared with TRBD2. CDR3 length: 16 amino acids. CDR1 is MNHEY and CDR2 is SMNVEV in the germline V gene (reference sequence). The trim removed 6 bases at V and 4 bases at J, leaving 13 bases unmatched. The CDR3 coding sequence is TGTGCCAGCAGAGATCTAGCGGCGGGATCCGCAGATACGCAGTATTTT. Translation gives CASRDLAAGSADTQYF.

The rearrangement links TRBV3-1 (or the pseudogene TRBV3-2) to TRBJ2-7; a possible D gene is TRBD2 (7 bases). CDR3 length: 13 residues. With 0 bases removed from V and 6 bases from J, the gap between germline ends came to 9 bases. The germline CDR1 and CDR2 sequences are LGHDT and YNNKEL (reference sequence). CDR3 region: CASSQDRGGEQYF. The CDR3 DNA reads TGTGCCAGCAGCCAAGATAGGGGGGGCGAGCAGTACTTC.

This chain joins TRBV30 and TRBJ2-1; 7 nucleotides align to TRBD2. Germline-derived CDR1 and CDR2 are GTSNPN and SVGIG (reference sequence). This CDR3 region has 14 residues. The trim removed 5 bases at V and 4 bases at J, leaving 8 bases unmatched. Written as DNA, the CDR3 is TGTGCCTGGTCTAGCGGCGGAACTTACAATGAGCAGTTCTTC. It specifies CAWSSGGTYNEQFF.

CDR3 region: CASSLWPGGGGNEQFF. CDR3 DNA: TGCGCCAGCAGCTTGTGGCCGGGAGGCGGCGGAAATGAGCAGTTCTTC. The chain recombines TRBV5-1 with TRBJ2-1; 7 positions match TRBD2. Germline V gene lookup returns CDR1 SGHRS and CDR2 YFSETQ. The CDR3 runs 16 residues. The V segment lost 1 base and the J segment 7 bases; nucleotides outside the gene matches: 11.